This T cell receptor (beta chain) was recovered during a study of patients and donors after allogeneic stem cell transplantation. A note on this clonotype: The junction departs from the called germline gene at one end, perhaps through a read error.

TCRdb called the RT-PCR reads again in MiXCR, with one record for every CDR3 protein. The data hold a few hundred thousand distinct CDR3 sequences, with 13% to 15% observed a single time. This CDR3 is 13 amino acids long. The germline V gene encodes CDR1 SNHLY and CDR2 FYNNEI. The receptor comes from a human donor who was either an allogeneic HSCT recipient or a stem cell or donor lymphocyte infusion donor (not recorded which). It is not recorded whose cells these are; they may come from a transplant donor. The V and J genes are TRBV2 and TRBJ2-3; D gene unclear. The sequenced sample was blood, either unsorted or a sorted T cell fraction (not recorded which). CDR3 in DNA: TGTGCCAGCAGTGATTCCGTCACAGATACGCAGTGTTTT. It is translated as CASSDSVTDTQCF.